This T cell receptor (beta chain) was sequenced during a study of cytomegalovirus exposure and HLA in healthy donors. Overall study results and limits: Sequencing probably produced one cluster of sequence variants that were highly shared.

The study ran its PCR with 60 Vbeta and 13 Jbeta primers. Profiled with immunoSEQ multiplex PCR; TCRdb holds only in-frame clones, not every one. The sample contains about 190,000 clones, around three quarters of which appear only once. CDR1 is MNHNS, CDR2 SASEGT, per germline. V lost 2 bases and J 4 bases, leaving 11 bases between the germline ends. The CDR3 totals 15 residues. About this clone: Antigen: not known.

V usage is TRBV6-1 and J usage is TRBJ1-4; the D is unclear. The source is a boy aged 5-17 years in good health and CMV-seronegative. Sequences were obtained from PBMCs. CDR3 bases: TGTGCCAGCAGTGAACTTCGAGGACTTAATGAAAAACTGTTTTTT. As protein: CASSELRGLNEKLFF.